Given below is one TCR beta chain in context. Its antigen is still unknown. Base qualities were left out, and no much larger clone turns up one base away. This entry belongs to a study of blood T cell repertoires in COVID-19 (dated by TCRdb to about 2020). Broadly, across the study: Samples from collaborators originated in the United States, Italy and Spain and spanned both the acute and convalescent phases of COVID-19. The material from the prospective study consisted of cDNA or gDNA derived from T cells, B-cell-depleted T cells, or PBMCs. Subjects who had been exposed to COVID-19, were actively infected with it, or had recovered from it provided the deeply sampled blood TCRbeta repertoires that made up the dataset. The repertoires were made available in a free public database intended to serve as a resource for research on the immune response to SARS-CoV-2. The samples were drawn from two sources: the first 160 participants of the ongoing ImmuneRACE study, and approximately 1,300 subjects contributed by 6 global collaborators. Sample metadata almost always included a de-identified subject ID, COVID-19 status, age in years and sex. Where HLA class I and class II types were available, the types were taken from metadata supplied by the sample provider, not from assay-based typing.

The investigation overall reported the following: How much clinical and demographic metadata was included differed by source and by participant, and the metadata was provided uncurated.

TCRbeta CDR3 regions were amplified from genomic DNA by means of the immunoSEQ Assay, a bias-controlled multiplex PCR. As for the original processing: The number of nucleated cells in each sample was estimated by amplification of reference gene primers within the assay. Sequence reads were collapsed and filtered to measure the absolute abundance of every unique TCRbeta CDR3 rearrangement. For each sample, productive Simpson clonality was calculated as the square root of Simpson's diversity index over productive rearrangements. TCRdb's version of the immuneACCESS table is confined to in-frame rearrangements and falls short of the full clone set. An unresolved V gene accounts for under half of the shortfall where checked; the remainder is of unknown origin. That table is the source of V, J and clone size, and D and trimming were worked out from the DNA. The sample contains about 100,000 clones, 88% of them found a single time. The ten most abundant clones make up under 5.5% of the sample.

Collaborating institutions collected whole blood in K2EDTA tubes following their own protocols. For TCRbeta analysis, collaborators shipped samples as frozen whole blood, isolated PBMCs, or DNA extracted from either of those sample types. The germline V gene (reference sequence) sets CDR1 to LNHDA and CDR2 to SQIVND. The CDR3 runs 14 residues from the cysteine to the phenylalanine. Of all the DNA, just the CDR3 is kept, 42 bases in frame from base 1. V is cut by 7 bases and J by 2 bases, and the space between the germline ends is 11 bases. The V gene is TRBV19 and the J gene is TRBJ2-2; there is no confident call for the D gene. This receptor was obtained from a human donor in a cohort sampled during active COVID-19. Sequenced material: peripheral blood. The CDR3 loop reads CASNRVVNTGELFF. In nucleotide form, the sequence is TGTGCCAGTAATCGGGTAGTTAACACCGGGGAGCTGTTTTTT.